This T cell receptor beta chain appears in the sequencing data of a study of a mutant IDH1 vaccine in newly diagnosed glioma. About the study: Onset of vaccination occurred 4-6 weeks following radiotherapy alone, or with temozolomide cycles. Sex distribution of treated patients was approximately 60% male and roughly 38% female; mean age was around 40 years.

Assay: immunoSEQ multiplex PCR; the TCRdb copy retains only in-frame clones and omits some. The data show 50,000 to 70,000 clones, around 84% seen once. Time point in this sample: week 35, safety follow-up. All doses held 300 ug of mutant IDH1 20-mer peptide, with topical imiquimod. This CDR3 has 14 residues. Trimming took off 0 bases at V and 4 bases at J, with 10 bases between the two ends. Looked up from germline, CDR1 is SGHRS and CDR2 is YFSETQ. In the case of this clone: Its antigen is unidentified.

The receptor was derived from a young man with glioma. The V gene is TRBV5-1, the J gene TRBJ2-5; D remains ambiguous. This material consisted of PBMCs, taken from a glioma patient whose treatment included an IDH1 peptide vaccine. Here the CDR3 DNA reads TGCGCCAGCAGCTTGGCCGTCGGCAGAGAGACCCAGTACTTC. Protein: CASSLAVGRETQYF.